This passage covers 25 T cell receptor beta chains from one sample sequenced in a study of CD8 T cells in Susac syndrome. RNA was extracted with the RNeasy kit, and a quantity of about 0.45 to 1 ug was reverse transcribed using random hexamers. TCRdb used MiXCR to reprocess the immunoSEQ multiplex PCR reads, holding one entry per CDR3 protein. The data show 160,000 or so distinct CDR3 sequences, about 95% seen once. The specimen sequenced was CD8+ T cells from PBMCs. Source of these receptors: a human donor with multiple sclerosis.

CDR3 sequence (DNA): TGCGCCAGCAGCCAAGATCAGCAGGGAGGTGAGACCCAGTACTTC. Its translation is CASSQDQQGGETQYF. The chain links TRBV4-1 to TRBJ2-5, with a weak D call TRBD2 (6 bases). The CDR3 is 15 amino acids. V was shortened by 0 bases and J by 5 bases, with 13 bases between the two germline ends. Germline V gene sequence: CDR1 MGHRA, CDR2 YSYEKL.

V usage is TRBV12-3 or TRBV12-4 and J usage is TRBJ1-2; possible D gene TRBD1, 5 bases. Trimming left V 1 base short and J 1 base short, with 10 bases between. The CDR3 consists of 15 residues. In DNA form, the CDR3 reads TGTGCCAGCAGTTTAGGGCCGAGGGGTAACTATGGCTACACCTTC. Translation gives CASSLGPRGNYGYTF.

This clonotype was observed a few times. The chain carries TRBV30 and TRBJ2-5, with D perhaps TRBD2 (6 bases). Germline CDR1 reads GTSNPN; CDR2 reads SVGIG (reference sequence). V lost 3 bases to trimming and J lost 5 bases, with 16 bases between them. The CDR3 loop spans 14 amino acids. CDR3 residues: CAWSPTSPRETQYF. The CDR3 DNA reads TGTGCCTGGAGCCCAACTAGCCCAAGGGAGACCCAGTACTTC.

The rearrangement joins TRBV27 to TRBJ1-2; D possibly corresponds to TRBD1 (5 bases). Germline values: CDR1 MNHEY, CDR2 SMNVEV (reference sequence). V was shortened by 5 bases and J by 4 bases, with 11 bases between the two germline ends. The CDR3 is 13 amino acids. In nucleotides, the CDR3 is TGTGCCAGCAGTGCAACAGGCCTCTATGGCTACACCTTC. It translates to CASSATGLYGYTF.

The rearrangement joins TRBV7-9 to TRBJ1-2; tentatively, D is TRBD1 (6 bases). The CDR3 runs 18 residues. Trimming stripped 6 bases from V and 0 bases from J, with 23 bases between. Germline V CDR1 and CDR2: SEHNR, FQNEAQ (reference sequence). CDR3: CASRHPILDSTANYGYTF. The CDR3 region has the DNA TGTGCCAGCAGGCATCCGATCCTGGACAGCACTGCTAACTATGGCTACACCTTC.

The chain has TRBV7-9 and TRBJ2-7, with a weak D call TRBD1 (5 bases). Germline V lookup: CDR1 SEHNR, CDR2 FQNEAQ (reference sequence). V lost 6 bases to trimming and J lost 5 bases, with 14 bases between them. CDR3 size: 13 residues. The CDR3 loop is CASSWGFGDEQYF. The CDR3 DNA reads TGTGCCAGCAGTTGGGGCTTTGGTGACGAGCAGTACTTC. Combining the CDR3 with reference TRBV7-9 and TRBJ2-7 gives the whole variable domain DTGVSQNPRHKITKRGQNVTFRCDPISEHNRLYWYRQTLGQGPEFLTYFQNEAQLEKSRLLSDRFSAERPKGSFSTLEIQRTEQGDSAMYLCASSWGFGDEQYFGPGTRLTVT.

This chain uses TRBV9 with TRBJ2-1; 8 bases align to TRBD2. The junction had 8 bases not matched to a gene; V was cut back by 4 bases and J by 5 bases. CDR3 length: 15 amino acids. Germline-derived CDR1 and CDR2 are SGDLS and YYNGEE. The CDR3 region has the DNA TGTGCCAGCAGCCCCGGGGGGGGGATTAACAATGAGCAGTTCTTC. Amino acid sequence: CASSPGGGINNEQFF.

This clonotype is a singleton in its sample. The chain joins TRBV9 to TRBJ2-6; 7 bases are shared with TRBD1. The V and J ends lost 3 bases and 2 bases, in that order; junction bases with no gene match: 11. The CDR3 runs to 18 residues. CDR1 SGDLS and CDR2 YYNGEE come from the germline V gene. DNA for the CDR3: TGTGCCAGCAGCGGACTGGGACAGCCCACAGCTGGGGCCAACGTCCTGACTTTC. It codes for CASSGLGQPTAGANVLTF.

The rearrangement uses TRBV5-4 and TRBJ2-2; D is undetermined. Trimming pared 0 bases from V and 4 bases from J, leaving 7 bases between. Germline values: CDR1 SGHNT, CDR2 YYREEE (reference sequence). The CDR3 has 14 amino acids. CDR3 sequence reads: CASSLGVATGELFF. In DNA, the CDR3 is TGTGCCAGCAGCTTGGGCGTAGCCACCGGGGAGCTGTTTTTT.

The genes are TRBV9 and TRBJ2-1; D remains unclear. The CDR3 has 13 amino acids. Deletions cut 3 bases from V and 0 bases from J, with 4 bases between. CDR1 is SGDLS, CDR2 YYNGEE, per germline. The CDR3 region has the DNA TGTGCCAGCAGCGCTGACTCCTACAATGAGCAGTTCTTC. Protein sequence: CASSADSYNEQFF.

The chain links TRBV19 to TRBJ1-2; D remains ambiguous. The CDR3 totals 12 residues. CDR1 and CDR2 (germline): LNHDA, SQIVND (reference sequence). The ends were cut back, 3 bases at V and 6 bases at J, with 8 bases in the middle. CDR3 in amino acids: CASSIGSNGYTF. The CDR3 nucleotides are TGTGCCAGTAGTATCGGCAGCAATGGCTACACCTTC.

This chain uses TRBV29-1 with TRBJ1-2; possible D gene TRBD1, 6 bases. Trimming shortened V by 1 base and J by 2 bases, and 17 bases separated the two germline ends. This CDR3 spans 16 amino acids. Germline loops: CDR1 SQVTM, CDR2 ANQGSEA. The CDR3 spells CSVEGAGGRINYGYTF. In DNA, the CDR3 is TGCAGCGTTGAAGGGGCCGGGGGGCGCATCAACTATGGCTACACCTTC.

V gene TRBV30 combines with J gene TRBJ1-5; D gene ambiguous. From germline, CDR1 is GTSNPN and CDR2 SVGIG (reference sequence). The CDR3 loop spans 13 amino acids. V lost 4 bases and J lost 3, with 10 bases in between. The CDR3 sequence is CAWTETPNQPQHF. CDR3 DNA: TGTGCCTGGACTGAGACTCCCAATCAGCCCCAGCATTTT.

The DNA of the CDR3 is TGCAGTGCTTCCCGGGGGGGCCGGACAGATACGCAGTATTTT. Residues: CSASRGGRTDTQYF. The rearrangement uses TRBV20-1 and TRBJ2-3, with 8 bases fitting TRBD2. Germline V gene sequence: CDR1 DFQATT, CDR2 SNEGSKA (reference sequence). V dropped 5 bases and J dropped 3; count of bases not matched to a gene: 7. The CDR3 contains 14 residues.

The chain carries TRBV4-2 and TRBJ1-2, with D unclear. Germline V CDR1 and CDR2: LGHNA, YNFKEQ. Trimming took 0 bases from V and 3 from J, leaving 2 bases between them. The CDR3 totals 12 residues. CDR3 region: CASSQDDYGYTF. In nucleotides, the CDR3 is TGTGCCAGCAGCCAAGATGACTATGGCTACACCTTC.

V and J are TRBV29-1 and TRBJ1-1; 9 bases are shared with TRBD1. Germline CDR1 and CDR2: SQVTM and ANQGSEA. V was clipped by 6 bases and J by 8 bases; unmatched bases: 4. CDR3 length: 11 amino acids. Here the CDR3 reads CSVGQGWEAFF. CDR3 in DNA: TGCAGCGTAGGACAGGGGTGGGAAGCTTTCTTT.

J is TRBJ2-7 and V is TRBV27; no firm D call. This CDR3 is 13 amino acids long. V was shortened by 8 bases and J by 3 bases, with 14 bases between the two germline ends. Germline V gene lookup returns CDR1 MNHEY and CDR2 SMNVEV (reference sequence). CDR3 nucleotides: TGTGCCAGCCGGCCAAGGTTGGGCTACGAGCAGTACTTC. This gives the protein CASRPRLGYEQYF.

This clonotype was observed a single time. The V call is TRBV6-5, the J call TRBJ2-5; no clear D gene. Trimming cost V 0 bases and J 2 bases, with 4 bases left between them. The CDR3 spans 13 residues. CDR1 is MNHEY, CDR2 SVGAGI, per germline. CDR3 sequence: CASSYSVQETQYF. CDR3 sequence (DNA): TGTGCCAGCAGTTACTCCGTACAAGAGACCCAGTACTTC.

The V and J genes are TRBV5-1 and TRBJ2-7, with 9 bases lining up with TRBD2. The CDR3 has 15 residues. V lost 2 bases, J lost 5 bases, and 8 bases stayed unmatched. Germline V gene sequence: CDR1 SGHRS, CDR2 YFSETQ. CDR3 loop: CASSFRRGGLDEQYF. CDR3 sequence (DNA): TGCGCCAGCAGCTTCCGGCGGGGGGGCCTGGACGAGCAGTACTTC. Based on the CDR3 plus reference TRBV5-1 and TRBJ2-7, the full variable domain is KAGVTQTPRYLIKTRGQQVTLSCSPISGHRSVSWYQQTPGQGLQFLFEYFSETQRNKGNFPGRFSGRQFSNSRSEMNVSTLELGDSALYLCASSFRRGGLDEQYFGPGTRLTVT.

The chain recombines TRBV2 with TRBJ2-5; D is possibly TRBD2 (6 bases). Between the trimmed V and J ends, which lost 3 bases and 4 bases, there was a span of 12 bases. Germline V CDR1 and CDR2: SNHLY, FYNNEI. The CDR3 is made up of 14 amino acids. The CDR3 coding sequence is TGTGCCAGCAGTGACTTCGGGGGAGGAGAGACCCAGTACTTC. Translation gives CASSDFGGGETQYF.

V gene TRBV7-3 combines with J gene TRBJ2-6; 12 bases fit TRBD1. V was pared by 5 bases and J by 0 bases, with 5 bases of the junction left unmatched. This CDR3 contains 18 residues. Germline loops: CDR1 SGHTA, CDR2 FQGTGA. This CDR3 reads CASSTPGQGASGANVLTF. CDR3 DNA sequence: TGTGCCAGCAGCACCCCGGGACAGGGGGCCTCTGGGGCCAACGTCCTGACTTTC.

The CDR3 loop is CASRMGYEQYF. The DNA of the CDR3 is TGTGCCAGCAGGATGGGCTACGAGCAGTACTTC. V is TRBV27 and J is TRBJ2-7; D remains unclear. The V gene's germline CDR1 is MNHEY and CDR2 SMNVEV (reference sequence). This CDR3 spans 11 amino acids. V lost 6 bases to trimming and J lost 3 bases, with 6 bases between them.

V is TRBV29-1 and J is TRBJ2-2; D ambiguous. The CDR3 runs to 12 residues. Germline loops: CDR1 SQVTM, CDR2 ANQGSEA. The V end was cut by 5 bases, the J end by 3 bases, with 7 bases between. The CDR3 loop reads CSVPSYTGELFF. In DNA form, the CDR3 reads TGCAGCGTTCCCTCTTACACCGGGGAGCTGTTTTTT.

The chain employs TRBV9 and TRBJ2-1, with D perhaps assigned TRBD1 or TRBD2 (7 bases each). From germline, CDR1 is SGDLS and CDR2 YYNGEE. The CDR3 totals 16 residues. V lost 5 bases to trimming and J lost 1 base, with 16 bases between them. CDR3 bases: TGTGCCAGCAGTGCTGGGGGGGACAGATCCTACAATGAGCAGTTCTTC. Translated, it gives CASSAGGDRSYNEQFF.

This chain joins TRBV20-1 and TRBJ2-3; 9 positions match TRBD2. The CDR3 spans 16 residues. The junction had 8 bases not matched to a gene; V was cut back by 0 bases and J by 4 bases. Per the germline V gene, CDR1 is DFQATT and CDR2 is SNEGSKA (reference sequence). CDR3 sequence reads: CSARDGAGGDSDTQYF. The CDR3 DNA follows: TGCAGTGCTAGAGACGGCGCGGGGGGGGACTCAGATACGCAGTATTTT.